The clone carrying this T cell receptor (beta chain) was found once. This sample stems from a study of blood T cell repertoires in COVID-19. In the study's own analysis: Reference gene primers were amplified, and this amplification served to estimate nucleated cell counts. TCRdb's table, derived via immunoSEQ multiplex PCR, lists solely in-frame clones and lacks some. V and J calls and clone size are given by that table; D and trimming were obtained from the DNA. The data contain about 190,000 clones, over 70% of them singletons. This sequence was found in a man aged 60-69 years with active or convalescent COVID-19. The sequencing sample was made of peripheral blood.

In DNA, the CDR3 is TGTGCCATCATAAGAGCAGCGTACGAGCAGTACTTC. Protein: CAIIRAAYEQYF. V is TRBV2 and J is TRBJ2-7; D unresolved. The CDR3 contains 12 residues. V lost 10 bases to trimming and J lost 4 bases, with 14 bases between them. The V gene's germline CDR1 is SNHLY and CDR2 FYNNEI.